This TCR beta chain is drawn from a study of blood T cells in healthy people across ages. The V end was cut by 2 bases, the J end by 0 bases, with 10 bases between. The CDR3 contains 15 residues. Germline CDR1 reads SGHKS; CDR2 reads YYEKEE (reference sequence). Sample-barcoded 5' priming and a J-beta primer mix drove a second PCR of roughly 6 to 12 cycles. Each CDR3 protein is one row after TCRdb ran MiXCR on the 5' RACE reads. The table has 890,000 or so distinct CDR3 sequences, approximately 59% seen once. Healthy Caucasians from Russia aged about 6 to 90 served as donors. Only a few counts were recorded for this clonotype. The antigen is unknown. Findings and limits, study-wide: Naive CD4+ cells and diversity were both higher in long-lived donors than in aged donors.

This sequence originates from a man between 25 and 39 years old in good health. The rearrangement uses TRBV5-5 and TRBJ2-3; D remains unclear. The sequenced material came from blood. The CDR3 DNA reads as TGTGCCAGCAGCTTAACACCATTCAGCACAGATACGCAGTATTTT. This gives the protein CASSLTPFSTDTQYF.